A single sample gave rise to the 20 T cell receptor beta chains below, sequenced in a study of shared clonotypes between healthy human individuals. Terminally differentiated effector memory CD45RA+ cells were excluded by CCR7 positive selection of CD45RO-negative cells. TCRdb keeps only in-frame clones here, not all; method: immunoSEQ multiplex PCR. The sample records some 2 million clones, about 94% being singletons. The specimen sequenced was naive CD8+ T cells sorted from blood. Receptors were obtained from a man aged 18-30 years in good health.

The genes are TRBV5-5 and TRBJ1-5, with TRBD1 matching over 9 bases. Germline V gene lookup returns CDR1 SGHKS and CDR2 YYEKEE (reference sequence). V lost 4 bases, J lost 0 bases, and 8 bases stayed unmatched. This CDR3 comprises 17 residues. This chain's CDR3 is CASSLTTGGDSNQPQHF. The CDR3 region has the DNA TGTGCCAGCAGCCTCACGACAGGGGGGGATAGCAATCAGCCCCAGCATTTT.

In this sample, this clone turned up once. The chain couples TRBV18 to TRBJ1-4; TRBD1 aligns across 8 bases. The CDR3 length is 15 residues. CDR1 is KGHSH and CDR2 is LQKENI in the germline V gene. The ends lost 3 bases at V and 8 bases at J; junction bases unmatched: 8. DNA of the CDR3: TGTGCCAGCTCACCGAAGGACAGGGTTGGGGAAAAACTGTTTTTT. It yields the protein CASSPKDRVGEKLFF.

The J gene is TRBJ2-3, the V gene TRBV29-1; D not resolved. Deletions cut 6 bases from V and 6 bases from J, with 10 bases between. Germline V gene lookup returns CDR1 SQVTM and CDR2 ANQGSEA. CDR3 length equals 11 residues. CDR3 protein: CSVLDTDTQYF. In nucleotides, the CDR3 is TGCAGCGTGCTCGACACGGATACGCAGTATTTT.

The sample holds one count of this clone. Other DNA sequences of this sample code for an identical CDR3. CDR3 amino acids: CASSLGQGTYEQYF. The CDR3 DNA reads TGCGCCAGCAGCCTCGGACAGGGAACTTACGAGCAGTACTTC. This chain joins TRBV4-3 and TRBJ2-7; 8 bases align to TRBD1. Germline trimming cut 4 bases from V and 4 bases from J; bases unmatched to any gene: 6. CDR1 LGHNA and CDR2 YSLEER come from the germline V gene. The CDR3 runs to 14 residues.

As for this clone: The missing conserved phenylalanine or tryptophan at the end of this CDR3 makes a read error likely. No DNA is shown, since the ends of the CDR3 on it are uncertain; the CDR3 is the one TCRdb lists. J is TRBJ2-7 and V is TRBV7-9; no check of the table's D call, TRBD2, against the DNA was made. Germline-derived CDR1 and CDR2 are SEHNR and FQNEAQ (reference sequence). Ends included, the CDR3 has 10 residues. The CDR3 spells CASSLAILNL.

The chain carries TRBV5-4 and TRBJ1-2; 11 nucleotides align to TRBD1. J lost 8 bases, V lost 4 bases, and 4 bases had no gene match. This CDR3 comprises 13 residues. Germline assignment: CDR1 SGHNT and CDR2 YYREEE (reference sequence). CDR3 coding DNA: TGTGCCAGCAGCACGGACAGGGGGCTCGGCTACACCTTC. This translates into CASSTDRGLGYTF. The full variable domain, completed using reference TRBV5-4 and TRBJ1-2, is ETGVTQSPTHLIKTRGQQVTLRCSSQSGHNTVSWYQQALGQGPQFIFQYYREEENGRGNFPPRFSGLQFPNYSSELNVNALELDDSALYLCASSTDRGLGYTFGSGTRLTVV.

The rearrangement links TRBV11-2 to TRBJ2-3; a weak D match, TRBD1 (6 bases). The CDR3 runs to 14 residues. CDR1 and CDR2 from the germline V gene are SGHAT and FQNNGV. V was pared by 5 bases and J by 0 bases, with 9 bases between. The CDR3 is CASSPTGSTDTQYF. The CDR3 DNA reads TGTGCCAGCAGCCCGACAGGTAGCACAGATACGCAGTATTTT. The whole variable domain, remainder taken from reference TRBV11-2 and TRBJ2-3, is EAGVAQSPRYKIIEKRQSVAFWCNPISGHATLYWYQQILGQGPKLLIQFQNNGVVDDSQLPKDRFSAERLKGVDSTLKIQPAKLEDSAVYLCASSPTGSTDTQYFGPGTRLTVL.

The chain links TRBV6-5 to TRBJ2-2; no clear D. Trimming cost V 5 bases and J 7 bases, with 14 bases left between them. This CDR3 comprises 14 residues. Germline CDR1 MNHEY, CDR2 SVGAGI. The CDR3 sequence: CASSPSILGGELFF. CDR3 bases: TGTGCCAGCAGTCCATCCATCTTGGGCGGGGAGCTGTTTTTT.

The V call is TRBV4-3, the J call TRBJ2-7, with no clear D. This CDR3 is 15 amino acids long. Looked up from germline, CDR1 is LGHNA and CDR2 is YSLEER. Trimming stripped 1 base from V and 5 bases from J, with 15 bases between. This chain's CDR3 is CASSQGEVGRDEQYF. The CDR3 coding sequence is TGCGCCAGCAGCCAAGGAGAGGTCGGTAGGGACGAGCAGTACTTC.

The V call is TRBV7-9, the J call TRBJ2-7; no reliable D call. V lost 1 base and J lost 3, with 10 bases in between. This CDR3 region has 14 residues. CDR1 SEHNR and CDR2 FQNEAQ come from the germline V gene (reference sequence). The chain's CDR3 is CASSLEARGYEQYF. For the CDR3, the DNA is TGTGCCAGCAGCTTAGAAGCCAGAGGCTACGAGCAGTACTTC.

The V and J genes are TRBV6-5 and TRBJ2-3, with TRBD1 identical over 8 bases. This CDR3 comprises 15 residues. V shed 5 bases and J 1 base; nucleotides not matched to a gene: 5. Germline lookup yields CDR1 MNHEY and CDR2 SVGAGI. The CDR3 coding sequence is TGTGCCAGCAGTCCCGGACAGGGTGGCACAGATACGCAGTATTTT. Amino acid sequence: CASSPGQGGTDTQYF.

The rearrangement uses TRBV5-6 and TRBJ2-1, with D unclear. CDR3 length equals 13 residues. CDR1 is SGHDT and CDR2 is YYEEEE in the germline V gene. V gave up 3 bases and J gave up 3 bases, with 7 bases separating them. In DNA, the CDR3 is TGTGCCAGCAGCTCAAACAACTACAATGAGCAGTTCTTC. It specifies CASSSNNYNEQFF.

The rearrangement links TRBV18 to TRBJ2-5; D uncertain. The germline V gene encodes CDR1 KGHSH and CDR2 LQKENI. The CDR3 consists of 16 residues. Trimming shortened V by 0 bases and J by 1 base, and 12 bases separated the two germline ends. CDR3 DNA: TGTGCCAGCTCACCACCGGGAAACCAGCTCCAAGAGACCCAGTACTTC. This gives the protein CASSPPGNQLQETQYF.

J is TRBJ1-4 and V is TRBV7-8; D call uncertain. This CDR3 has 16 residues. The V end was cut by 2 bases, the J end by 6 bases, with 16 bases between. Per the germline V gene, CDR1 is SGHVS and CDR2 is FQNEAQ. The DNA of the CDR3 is TGTGCCAGCAGCTTACAGGCAGGCGGAACGTATGAAAAACTGTTTTTT. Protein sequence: CASSLQAGGTYEKLFF.

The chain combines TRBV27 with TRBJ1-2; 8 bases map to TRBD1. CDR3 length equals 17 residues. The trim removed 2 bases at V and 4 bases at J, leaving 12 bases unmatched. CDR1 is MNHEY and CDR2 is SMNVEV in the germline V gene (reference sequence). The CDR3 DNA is TGTGCCAGCAGTTTAATGCACCTCAGGGGGCAGACCTATGGCTACACCTTC. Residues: CASSLMHLRGQTYGYTF.

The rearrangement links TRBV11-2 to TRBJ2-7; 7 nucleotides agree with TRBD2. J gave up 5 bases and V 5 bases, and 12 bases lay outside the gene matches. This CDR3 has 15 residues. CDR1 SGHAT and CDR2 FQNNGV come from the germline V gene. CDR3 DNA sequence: TGTGCCAGCAGCCCGGGGGGAGCGGCTGAGCACGAGCAGTACTTC. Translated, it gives CASSPGGAAEHEQYF.

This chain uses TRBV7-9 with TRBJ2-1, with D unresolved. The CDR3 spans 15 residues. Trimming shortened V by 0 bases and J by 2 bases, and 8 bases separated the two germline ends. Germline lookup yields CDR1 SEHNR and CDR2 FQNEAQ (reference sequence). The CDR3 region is CASSLAAEPYNEQFF. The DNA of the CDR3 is TGTGCCAGCAGCTTAGCGGCGGAGCCCTACAATGAGCAGTTCTTC.

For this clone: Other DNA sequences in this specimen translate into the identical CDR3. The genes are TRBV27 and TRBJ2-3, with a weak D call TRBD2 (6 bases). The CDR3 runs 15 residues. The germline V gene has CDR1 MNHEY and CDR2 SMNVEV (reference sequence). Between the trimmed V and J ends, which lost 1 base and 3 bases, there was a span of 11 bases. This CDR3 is CASSLFAGSTDTQYF. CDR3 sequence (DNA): TGTGCCAGCAGTTTATTTGCGGGGTCAACAGATACGCAGTATTTT.

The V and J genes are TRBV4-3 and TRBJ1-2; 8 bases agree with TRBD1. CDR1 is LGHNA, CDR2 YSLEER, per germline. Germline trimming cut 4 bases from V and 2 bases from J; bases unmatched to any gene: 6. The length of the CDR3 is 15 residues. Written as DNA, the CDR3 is TGCGCCAGCAGCCCCCGTCGGACAGGGAACTATGGCTACACCTTC. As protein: CASSPRRTGNYGYTF.

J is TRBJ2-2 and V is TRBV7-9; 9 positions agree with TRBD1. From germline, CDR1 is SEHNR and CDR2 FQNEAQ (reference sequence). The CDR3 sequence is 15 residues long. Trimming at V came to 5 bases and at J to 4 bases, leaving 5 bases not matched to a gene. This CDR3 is CASSAQGASTGELFF. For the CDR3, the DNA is TGTGCCAGCAGCGCACAGGGGGCGAGCACCGGGGAGCTGTTTTTT.